The text below deals with one T cell receptor (beta chain). Antigen specificity is unknown. Use of 60 Vbeta and 13 Jbeta primers characterized the PCR. Sequencing was performed with immunoSEQ multiplex PCR; in TCRdb, only in-frame clones are kept and a portion is missing. This table holds 100,000 to 150,000 clones, 50% to 75% found once. These data come from a study of cytomegalovirus exposure and HLA in healthy donors. Points from the study as a whole: Upon later analysis, HLA-associated TCR beta chains proved more clonally expanded than other, equally common chains.

The V gene's germline CDR1 is MNHEY and CDR2 SMNVEV (reference sequence). Between the trimmed V and J ends, which lost 3 bases and 4 bases, there was a span of 10 bases. The CDR3 loop spans 14 amino acids. The chain employs TRBV27 and TRBJ1-5; D not certain. Sequencing used PBMCs. The clonotype comes from a woman aged 40 to 50 in good health and CMV-seronegative. The CDR3 here is CASSLLGPNQPQHF. CDR3 DNA: TGTGCCAGCAGTTTGTTGGGCCCTAATCAGCCCCAGCATTTT.